This T cell receptor (beta chain) was recovered during a study of sequential checkpoint blockade in melanoma. The V segment lost 4 bases and the J segment 3 bases; nucleotides outside the gene matches: 3. Germline V CDR1 and CDR2: SNHLY, FYNNEI. The CDR3 length is 13 residues. The sample's treatment: randomized to nivolumab then ipilimumab (arm A) or the reverse (arm B). Patients had received no earlier DNA-damaging chemotherapy. From thawed PBMCs, live CD3+CD8+ cells negative for CD19 and CD56 were sorted. Assay: immunoSEQ multiplex PCR; the TCRdb copy retains only in-frame clones and omits some. The repertoire has about 17,000 clones, about 66% of them found once; the top ten carry about 10%.

The starting material was CD8+ T cells sorted from blood (inferred from file names), obtained from a patient given nivolumab and ipilimumab in sequence. V usage is TRBV2 and J usage is TRBJ2-7; 7 nucleotides agree with TRBD1. This clonotype was obtained from a human donor with melanoma. As DNA, the CDR3 is TGTGCCAGCAGTGGATACAGGGGCTACGAGCAGTACTTC. This gives the protein CASSGYRGYEQYF.